This T cell receptor (beta chain) was sequenced in a study of blood T cell repertoires in COVID-19. Study-level information: The analysed material was cDNA or gDNA that came from T cells, B-cell-depleted T cells, or PBMCs.

The CDR3 spans 15 residues. Trimming removed 2 bases from V and 3 bases from J, with 14 bases in between. Germline CDR1 and CDR2: MNHEY and SMNVEV (reference sequence). Original processing notes: Estimates of nucleated cell counts were drawn from the amplification of reference gene primers. Libraries were prepared by immunoSEQ multiplex PCR; TCRdb keeps only in-frame clonotypes and omits some of them. V, J and clone size derive from that table, while D and trimming were established from the DNA sequence. Of 200,000 to 250,000 clones in the sample, more than 65% were seen once. The chain uses TRBV27 and TRBJ2-7; D perhaps matches TRBD1 (6 bases). What was sequenced was peripheral blood. This sequence was found in a woman in her twenties or thirties who had recovered from COVID-19. CDR3: CASSLRDTAIYEQYF. CDR3 nucleotide sequence: TGTGCCAGCAGTTTACGGGACACCGCGATCTACGAGCAGTACTTC.